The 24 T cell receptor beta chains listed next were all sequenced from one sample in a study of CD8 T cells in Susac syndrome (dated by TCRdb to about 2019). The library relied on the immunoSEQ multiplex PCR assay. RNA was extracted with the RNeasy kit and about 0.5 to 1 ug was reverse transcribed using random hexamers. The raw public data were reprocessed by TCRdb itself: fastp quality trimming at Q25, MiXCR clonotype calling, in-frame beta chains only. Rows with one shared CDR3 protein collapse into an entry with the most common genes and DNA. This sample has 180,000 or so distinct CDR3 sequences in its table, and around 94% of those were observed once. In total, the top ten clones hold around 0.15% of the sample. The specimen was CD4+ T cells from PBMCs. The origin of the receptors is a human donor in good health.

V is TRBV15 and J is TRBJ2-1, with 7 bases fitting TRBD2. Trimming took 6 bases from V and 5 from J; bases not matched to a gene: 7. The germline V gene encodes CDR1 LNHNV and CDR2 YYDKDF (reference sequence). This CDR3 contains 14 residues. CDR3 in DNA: TGTGCCACCAGTGGCGGCCGGGGGGACAATGAGCAGTTCTTC. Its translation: CATSGGRGDNEQFF.

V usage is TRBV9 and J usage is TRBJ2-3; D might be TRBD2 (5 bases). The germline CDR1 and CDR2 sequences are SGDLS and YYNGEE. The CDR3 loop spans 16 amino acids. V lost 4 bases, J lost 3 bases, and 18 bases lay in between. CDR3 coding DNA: TGTGCCAGCAGCCCCCTGGCGGGCCACGGTACAGATACGCAGTATTTT. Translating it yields CASSPLAGHGTDTQYF.

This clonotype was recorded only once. The CDR3 is CAWKRLTGTNSPLHF. CDR3 DNA sequence: TGTGCCTGGAAGCGGTTGACAGGGACTAATTCACCCCTCCACTTT. V is TRBV30 and J is TRBJ1-6, with 7 positions matching TRBD1. Germline lookup yields CDR1 GTSNPN and CDR2 SVGIG (reference sequence). This CDR3 has 15 residues. V dropped 4 bases and J dropped 6; count of bases not matched to a gene: 9.

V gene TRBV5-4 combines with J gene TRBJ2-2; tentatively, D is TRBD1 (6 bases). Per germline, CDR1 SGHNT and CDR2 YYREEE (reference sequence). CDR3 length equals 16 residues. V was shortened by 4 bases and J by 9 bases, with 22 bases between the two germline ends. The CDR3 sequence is CASSPTGPGAARELFF. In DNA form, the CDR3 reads TGTGCCAGCAGCCCCACCGGCCCAGGGGCTGCTCGGGAGCTGTTTTTT.

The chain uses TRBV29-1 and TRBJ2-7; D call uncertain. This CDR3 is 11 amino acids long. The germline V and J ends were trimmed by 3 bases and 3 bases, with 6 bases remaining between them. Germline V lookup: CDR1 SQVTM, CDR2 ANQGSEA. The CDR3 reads CSVDSNYEQYF. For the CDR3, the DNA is TGCAGCGTTGATTCCAACTACGAGCAGTACTTC.

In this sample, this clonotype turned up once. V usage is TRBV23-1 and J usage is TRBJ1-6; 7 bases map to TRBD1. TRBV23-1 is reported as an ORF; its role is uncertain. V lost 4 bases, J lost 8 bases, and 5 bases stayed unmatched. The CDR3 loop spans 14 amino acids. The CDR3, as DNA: TGCGCCAGCAGTCCCCGGACAGGACATTCACCCCTCCACTTT. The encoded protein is CASSPRTGHSPLHF.

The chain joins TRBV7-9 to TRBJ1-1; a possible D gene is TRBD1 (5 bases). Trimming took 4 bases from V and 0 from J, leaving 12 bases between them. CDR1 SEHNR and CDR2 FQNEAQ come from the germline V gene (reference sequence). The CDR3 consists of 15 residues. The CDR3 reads CASSWGGSVNTEAFF. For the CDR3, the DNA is TGTGCCAGCAGCTGGGGCGGGAGCGTGAACACTGAAGCTTTCTTT.

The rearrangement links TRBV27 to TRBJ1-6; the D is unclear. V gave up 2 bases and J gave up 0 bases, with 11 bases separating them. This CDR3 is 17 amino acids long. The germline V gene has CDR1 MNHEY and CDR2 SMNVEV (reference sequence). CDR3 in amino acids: CASSLRGIDSYNSPLHF. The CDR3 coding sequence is TGTGCCAGCAGTTTACGAGGGATAGACTCCTATAATTCACCCCTCCACTTT.

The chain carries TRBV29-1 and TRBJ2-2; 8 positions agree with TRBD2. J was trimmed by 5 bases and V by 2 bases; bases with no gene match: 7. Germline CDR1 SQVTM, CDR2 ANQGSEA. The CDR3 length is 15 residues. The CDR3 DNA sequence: TGCAGCGTTGAAAGGCGGGGGGCCGGAACCGGGGAGCTGTTTTTT. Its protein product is CSVERRGAGTGELFF.

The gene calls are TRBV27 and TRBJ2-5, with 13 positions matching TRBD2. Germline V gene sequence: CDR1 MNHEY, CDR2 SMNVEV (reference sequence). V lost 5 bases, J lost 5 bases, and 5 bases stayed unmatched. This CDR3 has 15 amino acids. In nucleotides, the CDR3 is TGTGCCAGCAGTGGGGGGACTAGCGGGGAGGAGACCCAGTACTTC. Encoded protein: CASSGGTSGEETQYF.

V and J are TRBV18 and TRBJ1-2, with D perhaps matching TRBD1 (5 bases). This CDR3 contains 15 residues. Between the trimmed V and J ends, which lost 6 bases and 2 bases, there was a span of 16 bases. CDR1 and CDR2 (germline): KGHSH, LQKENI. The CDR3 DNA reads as TGTGCCAGCTCCAGGGAGAGGGGAGAGAACTATGGCTACACCTTC. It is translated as CASSRERGENYGYTF. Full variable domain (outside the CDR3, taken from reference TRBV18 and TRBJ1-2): NAGVMQNPRHLVRRRGQEARLRCSPMKGHSHVYWYRQLPEEGLKFMVYLQKENIIDESGMPKERFSAEFPKEGPSILRIQQVVRGDSAAYFCASSRERGENYGYTFGSGTRLTVV.

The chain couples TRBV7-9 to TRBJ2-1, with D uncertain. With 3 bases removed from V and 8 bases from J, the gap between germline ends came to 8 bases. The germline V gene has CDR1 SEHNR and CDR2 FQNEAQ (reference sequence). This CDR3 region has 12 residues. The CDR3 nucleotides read TGTGCCAGCAGCTTGATCGGCCATGAGCAGTTCTTC. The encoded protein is CASSLIGHEQFF. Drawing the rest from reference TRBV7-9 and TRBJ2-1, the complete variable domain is DTGVSQNPRHKITKRGQNVTFRCDPISEHNRLYWYRQTLGQGPEFLTYFQNEAQLEKSRLLSDRFSAERPKGSFSTLEIQRTEQGDSAMYLCASSLIGHEQFFGPGTRLTVL.

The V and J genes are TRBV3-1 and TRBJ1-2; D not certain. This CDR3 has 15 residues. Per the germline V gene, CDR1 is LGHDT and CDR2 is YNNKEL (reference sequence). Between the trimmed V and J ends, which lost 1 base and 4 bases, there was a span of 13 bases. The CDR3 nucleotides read TGTGCCAGCAGCCAAGTTGACCGAGGCGGCTATGGCTACACCTTC. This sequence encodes CASSQVDRGGYGYTF.

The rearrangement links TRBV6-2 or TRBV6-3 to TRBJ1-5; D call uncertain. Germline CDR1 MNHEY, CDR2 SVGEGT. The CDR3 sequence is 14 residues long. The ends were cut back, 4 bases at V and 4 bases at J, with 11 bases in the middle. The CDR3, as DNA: TGTGCCAGCAGTTCCCCCCAGATTAATCAGCCCCAGCATTTT. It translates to CASSSPQINQPQHF.

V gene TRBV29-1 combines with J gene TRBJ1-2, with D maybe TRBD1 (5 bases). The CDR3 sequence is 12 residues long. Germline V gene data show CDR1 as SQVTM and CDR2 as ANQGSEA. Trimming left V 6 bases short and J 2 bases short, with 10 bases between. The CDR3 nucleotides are TGCAGCGTCGGGGACGCAAACTATGGCTACACCTTC. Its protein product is CSVGDANYGYTF.

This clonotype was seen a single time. The CDR3 DNA reads TGCAGCGTTGCACCGGGACAGGGGGGGTTCGAGCAGTACTTC. Translation: CSVAPGQGGFEQYF. The genes are TRBV29-1 and TRBJ2-7, with 11 bases lining up with TRBD1. Germline V gene lookup returns CDR1 SQVTM and CDR2 ANQGSEA. J was trimmed by 6 bases and V by 4 bases; bases with no gene match: 8. The CDR3 covers 14 residues.

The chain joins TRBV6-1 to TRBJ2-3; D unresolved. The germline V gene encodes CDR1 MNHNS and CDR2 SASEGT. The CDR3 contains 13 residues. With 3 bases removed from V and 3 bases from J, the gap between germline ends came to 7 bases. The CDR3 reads CASSDKGTDTQYF. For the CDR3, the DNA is TGTGCCAGCAGTGATAAAGGGACAGATACGCAGTATTTT.

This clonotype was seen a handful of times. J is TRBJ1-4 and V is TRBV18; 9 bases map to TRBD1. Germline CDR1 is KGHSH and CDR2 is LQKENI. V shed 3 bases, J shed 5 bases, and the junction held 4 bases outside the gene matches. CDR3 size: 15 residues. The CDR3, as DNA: TGTGCCAGCTCACCGCGAGGACAGGGGAATGAAAAACTGTTTTTT. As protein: CASSPRGQGNEKLFF.

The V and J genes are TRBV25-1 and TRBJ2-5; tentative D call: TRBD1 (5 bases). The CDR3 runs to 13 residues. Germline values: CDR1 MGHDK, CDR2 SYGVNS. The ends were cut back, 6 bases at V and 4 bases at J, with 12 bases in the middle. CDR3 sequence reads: CASSQGGRETQYF. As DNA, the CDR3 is TGTGCCAGCAGCCAGGGCGGCAGAGAGACCCAGTACTTC. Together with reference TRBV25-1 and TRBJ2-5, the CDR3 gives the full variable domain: EADIYQTPRYLVIGTGKKITLECSQTMGHDKMYWYQQDPGMELHLIHYSYGVNSTEKGDLSSESTVSRIRTEHFPLTLESARPSHTSQYLCASSQGGRETQYFGPGTRLLVL.

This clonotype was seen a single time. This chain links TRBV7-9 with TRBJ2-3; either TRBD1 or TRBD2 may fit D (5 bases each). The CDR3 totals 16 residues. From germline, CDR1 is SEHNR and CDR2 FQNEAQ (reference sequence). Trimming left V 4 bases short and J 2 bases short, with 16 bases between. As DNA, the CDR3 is TGTGCCAGCAGCTCCGGGTGGGGGACGGACACAGATACGCAGTATTTT. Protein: CASSSGWGTDTDTQYF.

The CDR3 loop reads CSVGQGPLNTGELFF. The CDR3 nucleotides read TGCAGCGTAGGACAGGGTCCCCTCAACACCGGGGAGCTGTTTTTT. The chain recombines TRBV29-1 with TRBJ2-2; 8 nucleotides line up with TRBD1. This CDR3 has 15 residues. The ends lost 6 bases at V and 2 bases at J; junction bases unmatched: 8. Germline V CDR1 and CDR2: SQVTM, ANQGSEA.

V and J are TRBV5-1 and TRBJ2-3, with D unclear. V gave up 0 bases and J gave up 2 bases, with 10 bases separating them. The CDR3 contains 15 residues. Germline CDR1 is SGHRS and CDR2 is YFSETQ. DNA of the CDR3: TGCGCCAGCAGCTTGGGGCACGCCGACACAGATACGCAGTATTTT. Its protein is CASSLGHADTDTQYF.

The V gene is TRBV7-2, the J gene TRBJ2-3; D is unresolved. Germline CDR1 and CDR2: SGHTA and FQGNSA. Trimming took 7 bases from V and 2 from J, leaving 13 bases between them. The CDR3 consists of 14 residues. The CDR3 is CASIKNGLTDTQYF. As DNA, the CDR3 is TGTGCCAGCATCAAAAACGGCCTCACAGATACGCAGTATTTT. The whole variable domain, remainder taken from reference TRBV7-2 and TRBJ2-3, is GAGVSQSPSNKVTEKGKDVELRCDPISGHTALYWYRQSLGQGLEFLIYFQGNSAPDKSGLPSDRFSAERTGGSVSTLTIQRTQQEDSAVYLCASIKNGLTDTQYFGPGTRLTVL.

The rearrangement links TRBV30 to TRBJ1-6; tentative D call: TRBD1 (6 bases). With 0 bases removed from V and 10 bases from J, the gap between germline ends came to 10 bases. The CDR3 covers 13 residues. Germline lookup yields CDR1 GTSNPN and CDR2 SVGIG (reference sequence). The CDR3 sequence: CAWSVQGGSPLHF. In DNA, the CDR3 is TGTGCCTGGAGTGTCCAAGGGGGATCACCCCTCCACTTT.